This T cell receptor (beta chain) appears in the sequencing data of a study of control samples from healthy donors and cancer patients (TCRdb year 2020). Worth noting for this clone: It has no known antigen specificity. No per-base quality is available; no much larger clone lies one base away.

Receptor amplification or capture employed the immunoSEQ multiplex PCR assay. TCRdb's version of the immuneACCESS table is confined to in-frame rearrangements and falls short of the full clone set. An unresolved V gene accounts for under half of the shortfall where checked; the remainder is of unknown origin. The sample has 250,000 to 300,000 clones on record, approximately 80% of them singletons. Jointly, the top ten make up about an eighth of the sample. V loses 6 bases, J loses 6 bases, and the germline ends lie 9 bases apart. The CDR3 has 13 amino acids, counting the end cysteine and phenylalanine. Just the 39-base CDR3 DNA is kept, in frame starting at base 1. The germline V gene encodes CDR1 MNHEY and CDR2 SVGAGI.

The rearranged segments are TRBV6-5 and TRBJ1-6, and the D gene may be TRBD1, 5 bases matching. The receptor comes from an older woman with lung cancer. The sample was PBMCs. For the CDR3, the sequence is CASRRDLNSPLHF. The DNA sequence reads TGTGCCAGCAGAAGGGACCTTAATTCACCCCTCCACTTT.